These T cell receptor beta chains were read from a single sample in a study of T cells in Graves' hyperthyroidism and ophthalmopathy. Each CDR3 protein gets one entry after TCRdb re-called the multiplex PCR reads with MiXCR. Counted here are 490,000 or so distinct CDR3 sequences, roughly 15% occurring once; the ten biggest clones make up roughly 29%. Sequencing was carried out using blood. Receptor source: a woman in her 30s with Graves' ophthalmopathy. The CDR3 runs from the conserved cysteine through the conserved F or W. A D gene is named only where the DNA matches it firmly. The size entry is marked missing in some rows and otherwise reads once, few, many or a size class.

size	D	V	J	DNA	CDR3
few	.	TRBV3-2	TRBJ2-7	TGTGCCAGCAGCCAAGAAGGAGCCCCCTACGAGCAGTACTTC	CASSQEGAPYEQYF
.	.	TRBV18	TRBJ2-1	TGTGCCAGCTCACCACCGTGGGTTGTCACCTACAATGAGCAGTTCTTC	CASSPPWVVTYNEQFF
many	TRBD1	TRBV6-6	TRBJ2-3	TGTGCCAGCAGTTACTCGTTGGGACAGGGAACAGATACGCAGTATTTT	CASSYSLGQGTDTQYF
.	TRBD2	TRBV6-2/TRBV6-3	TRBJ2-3	TGTGCCAGCAGTTCATCGGGAGGGACTCATCATACGCAGTATTTT	CASSSSGGTHHTQYF
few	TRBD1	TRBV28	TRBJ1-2	TGTGCCAGCAGTTCCAGAACGTACAGGGGCAACAACTATGGCTACACCTTC	CASSSRTYRGNNYGYTF
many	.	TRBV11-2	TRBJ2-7	TGTGCCAGCAGCTTAGAGCCGGGGGCGCAGCAGTACTTC	CASSLEPGAQQYF
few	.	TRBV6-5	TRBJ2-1	TGTGCCAGCAGTTACATACAGGGAGTTGGTGAGCAGTTCTTC	CASSYIQGVGEQFF
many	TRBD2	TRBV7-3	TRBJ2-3	TGTGCCAGCAGCGTCACTAGCGGGAGGGTCGATACGCAGTATTTT	CASSVTSGRVDTQYF
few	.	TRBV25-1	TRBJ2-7	TGTGCCAGCAGTAGCCGCAGGGTAGGCGAGCAGTACTTC	CASSSRRVGEQYF
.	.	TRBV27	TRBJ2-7	TGTGCCAGCTCCTCCGGGACTGGCTGGTACGAGCAGTACTTC	CASSSGTGWYEQYF
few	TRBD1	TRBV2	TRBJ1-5	TGTGCCAGCAGACGGGACAGGGATCAGCCCCAGCATTTT	CASRRDRDQPQHF
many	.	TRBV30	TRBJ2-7	TGTGCCTGGACTTCCGGGACACTGAACTACGAGCAGTACTTC	CAWTSGTLNYEQYF
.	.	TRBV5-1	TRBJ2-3	TGCGCCAGCATGGCGGGACCAAGCACAGATACGCAGTATTTT	CASMAGPSTDTQYF
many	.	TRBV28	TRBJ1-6	TGTGCCAGCAGTCTACAGGTCCAACCCCTCCACTTT	CASSLQVQPLHF
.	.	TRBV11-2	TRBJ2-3	TGTGCCAGCATCCCCCGGGCGGAGGATACGCAGTATTTT	CASIPRAEDTQYF
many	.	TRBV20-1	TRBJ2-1	TGCAGTGCTAGTGCGGTGAGCTCCTACAATGAGCAGTTCTTC	CSASAVSSYNEQFF
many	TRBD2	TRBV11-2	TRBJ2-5	TGTGCCAGCAGCTTAGAGCCCTTTTGGCGGGAGTTTGAAGAGACCCAGTACTTC	CASSLEPFWREFEETQYF
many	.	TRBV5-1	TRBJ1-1	TGCGCCAGCAGCTTGGTTGCCGGAGGGGACACTGAAGCTTTCTTT	CASSLVAGGDTEAFF
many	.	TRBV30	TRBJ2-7	TGTGCCTGGAGTATCGGGTTTCGAAGGTACGAGCAGTACTTC	CAWSIGFRRYEQYF
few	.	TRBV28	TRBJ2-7	TGTGCCAGCAGTCCTCTAGAGGGCGAGCAGTACTTC	CASSPLEGEQYF
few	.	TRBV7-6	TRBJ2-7	TGTGCCAGCAGCTCTAGGGGGGGTGTGGGACAGCGACCATACGAGCAGTACTTC	CASSSRGGVGQRPYEQYF
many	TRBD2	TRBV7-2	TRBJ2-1	TGTGCCAGCAGCTCGGCTAGCGGGAGGACGTACAATGAGCAGTTCTTC	CASSSASGRTYNEQFF
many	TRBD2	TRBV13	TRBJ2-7	TGTGCCAGCAGCTTACGAGGCGGGAGCACCTCCTACGAGCAGTACTTC	CASSLRGGSTSYEQYF
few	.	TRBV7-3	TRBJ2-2	TGTGCCAGCAGCTTCAGGGGCGATGGGGTGGGCTCCCGGTCCGGGGAGCTGTTTTTT	CASSFRGDGVGSRSGELFF
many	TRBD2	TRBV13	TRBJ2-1	TGTGCCAGCAGCTTGCGCGGGAGCTCCTACAATGAGCAGTTCTTC	CASSLRGSSYNEQFF
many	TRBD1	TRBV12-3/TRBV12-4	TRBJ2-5	TGTGCCAGCACCCACCCCGACAGGGAAGAGACCCAGTACTTC	CASTHPDREETQYF
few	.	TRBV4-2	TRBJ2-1	TGTGCCAGCAGCCAAGACCAGTCTGGAAGGACGACGCAGTTCTTC	CASSQDQSGRTTQFF
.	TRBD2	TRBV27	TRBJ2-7	TGTGCCAGCAGTTTACGGCTAGCGGGGCCCGGTTACGAGCAGTACTTC	CASSLRLAGPGYEQYF
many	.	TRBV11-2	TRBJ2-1	TGTGCCAGCCGGAGGTTTTCCTACAATGAGCAGTTCTTC	CASRRFSYNEQFF
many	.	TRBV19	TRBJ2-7	TGTGCCAGTAGTATTGGGGGCGAGCAGTACTTC	CASSIGGEQYF
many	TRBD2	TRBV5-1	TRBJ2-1	TGCGCCAGCAGCTGGACTAGCGGGAGTGGCAATGAGCAGTTCTTC	CASSWTSGSGNEQFF
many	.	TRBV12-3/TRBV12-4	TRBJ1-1	TGTGCCAGCAGTTTGGGGGGGGCCAACACTGAAGCTTTCTTT	CASSLGGANTEAFF
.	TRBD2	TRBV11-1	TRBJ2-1	TGTGCCAGTAACCCCCTAGCGGGAGCCCGGGGTGAGCAGTTCTTC	CASNPLAGARGEQFF
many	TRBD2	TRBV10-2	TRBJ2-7	TGCGCCAGCAGTGAGTCCCGGACTAGCGGGTACGAGCAGTACTTC	CASSESRTSGYEQYF
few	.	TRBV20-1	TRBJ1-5	TGCAGTGCTAGAGATCGGGACCGTACTAATCAGCCCCAGCATTTT	CSARDRDRTNQPQHF
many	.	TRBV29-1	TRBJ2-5	TGCAGCGTTAGACCAGGTGGTGACGAGACCCAGTACTTC	CSVRPGGDETQYF
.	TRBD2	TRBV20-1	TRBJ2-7	TGCAGTGCAACTTTTCTAGCGGGACTCTACGAGCAGTACTTC	CSATFLAGLYEQYF